These 16 T cell receptor delta chains originate from one sample sequenced in a study of Vδ1+ human thymocytes. RNA was extracted from the cells and then reverse transcribed. CDR3 amplicons came from multiplex PCR with pooled V-gene forward and constant-region reverse primers. TCRdb reran clone calling via CATT on the multiplex PCR reads. The sample has over 65,000 delta-chain clones, around 30% seen once. Notes on the study in general: Highly polyclonal TRG and TRD repertoires with Gaussian CDR3 length distributions appeared in thymus.

For these receptors, no antigen is known. The sequencing input was Vdelta1+ gamma-delta thymocytes from the thymus. Subset reported: FACS-sorted CD3+ TCRalphabeta- TCRVdelta1+ TCRVdelta2- thymocytes. The receptor set was obtained from a boy less than two years old who had congenital heart surgery.

The chain recombines TRDV1 with TRDJ1; 8 bases fit TRDD3. This CDR3 is built from 18 residues. V lost 4 bases, J lost 1 base, and 14 bases stayed unmatched. Germline loops: CDR1 TSWWSYY, CDR2 QGS. The CDR3 protein is CALGGCVLGGAATDKLIF. CDR3 bases: TGTGCTCTTGGGGGCTGTGTACTGGGGGGGGCCGCCACCGATAAACTCATCTTT.

The chain recombines TRDV1 with TRDJ1; a weak D match, TRDD3 (5 bases). CDR1 and CDR2 (germline): TSWWSYY, QGS. The CDR3 totals 26 residues. Trimming cost V 2 bases and J 0 bases, with 43 bases left between them. The CDR3 region has the DNA TGTGCTCTTGGGGAATTACTGAGAAGCTTACACATCGGGCTCCATAAGGGGGCCTCGTACACCGATAAACTCATCTTT. It yields the protein CALGELLRSLHIGLHKGASYTDKLIF.

This chain joins TRDV2 and TRDJ1; 8 nucleotides line up with TRDD3. Germline CDR1 GEAIGNYY, CDR2 EKD. V gave up 0 bases and J gave up 2 bases; unmatched junction bases: 13. This CDR3 has 18 amino acids. In DNA form, the CDR3 reads TGTGCCTGTGACACCGAAGCAGTACTGAGGGATACGACCGATAAACTCATCTTT. It is translated as CACDTEAVLRDTTDKLIF.

The chain uses TRDV1 and TRDJ1, with a possible D match to TRDD3 (5 bases). Per germline, CDR1 TSWWSYY and CDR2 QGS. V was trimmed by 0 bases and J by 2 bases, leaving 13 bases between them. The CDR3 loop spans 16 amino acids. The CDR3 coding sequence is TGTGCTCTTGGGGAACTTGCGGGATGGGAAACCGATAAACTCATCTTT. This codes for CALGELAGWETDKLIF.

This clone has a handful of counts. The genes are TRDV1 and TRDJ1, with D maybe TRDD3 (5 bases). There are 17 residues in the CDR3. V was trimmed by 9 bases and J by 0 bases, leaving 23 bases between them. The germline V gene encodes CDR1 TSWWSYY and CDR2 QGS. CDR3 region: CALIPLQLYTYTDKLIF. The CDR3 bases are TGTGCTCTGATACCTCTACAACTCTATACGTACACCGATAAACTCATCTTT.

The V and J genes are TRDV1 and TRDJ1; 10 nucleotides align to TRDD3. Germline values: CDR1 TSWWSYY, CDR2 QGS. V gave up 4 bases and J gave up 4 bases; unmatched junction bases: 18. CDR3 length equals 19 residues. The CDR3 spells CALGVTRGGGYASFDKLIF. The DNA of the CDR3 is TGTGCTCTTGGGGTCACCCGAGGGGGGGGATACGCCTCTTTCGATAAACTCATCTTT.

This sequence joins TRDV1 and TRDJ1, with 9 bases matching TRDD3. V lost 4 bases, J lost 3 bases, and 12 bases stayed unmatched. Per the germline V gene, CDR1 is TSWWSYY and CDR2 is QGS. CDR3 length equals 17 residues. The CDR3 DNA is TGTGCTCTTGGGGCTCCGACCGGACGGGGGATACCCGATAAACTCATCTTT. It codes for CALGAPTGRGIPDKLIF.

This clone was seen a few times. The chain employs TRDV1 and TRDJ1; perhaps TRDD3 as D (6 bases). CDR1 and CDR2 from the germline V gene are TSWWSYY and QGS. The CDR3 totals 16 residues. V was cut by 5 bases and J by 1 base, with 17 bases left in between. CDR3 in amino acids: CALGISLAGVTDKLIF. The CDR3 region has the DNA TGTGCTCTTGGGATTTCCTTGGCTGGGGTCACCGATAAACTCATCTTT.

This clone was recorded once. This same CDR3 is encoded by further DNA sequences in the sample. The chain joins TRDV1 to TRDJ1, with 10 bases identical to TRDD3. V lost 3 bases, J lost 0 bases, and 22 bases stayed unmatched. Germline V gives CDR1 TSWWSYY, CDR2 QGS. This CDR3 is built from 22 residues. DNA for the CDR3: TGTGCTCTTGGGGATCTAACCTTCCCAAGACTTGGGGGATACATGAACACCGATAAACTCATCTTT. Protein product: CALGDLTFPRLGGYMNTDKLIF.

This sequence joins TRDV1 and TRDJ1; 7 bases are a match to TRDD3. Germline assignment: CDR1 TSWWSYY and CDR2 QGS. The CDR3 runs 19 residues. After removal of 0 bases from V and 0 bases from J, the junction contained 13 bases not matched to a gene. The CDR3 sequence: CALGELHPYWGPYTDKLIF. The CDR3 DNA follows: TGTGCTCTTGGGGAACTTCACCCGTACTGGGGCCCCTACACCGATAAACTCATCTTT.

This clone was counted between two and nine times. The chain has TRDV1 and TRDJ1; a weak D match, TRDD2 (5 bases). Trimming left V 2 bases short and J 8 bases short, with 21 bases between. Germline loops: CDR1 TSWWSYY, CDR2 QGS. The CDR3 sequence is 16 residues long. CDR3 coding DNA: TGTGCTCTTGGGGAAGGCCCGCTTCCCGTTGAGGGGAAACTCATCTTT. Its translation: CALGEGPLPVEGKLIF.

J is TRDJ1 and V is TRDV1, with 9 bases aligning to TRDD3. CDR3 length: 22 amino acids. V was clipped by 2 bases and J by 3 bases; unmatched bases: 25. The V gene's germline CDR1 is TSWWSYY and CDR2 QGS. In DNA, the CDR3 is TGTGCTCTTGGGGAATCTCACCTCCCCACGGGGATACGCTTTCGACTATCCGATAAACTCATCTTT. It yields the protein CALGESHLPTGIRFRLSDKLIF.

This clone has a handful of counts. The chain combines TRDV1 with TRDJ1, with 9 bases matching TRDD3. Trimming removed 4 bases from V and 0 bases from J; junction bases left unmatched: 15. The CDR3 is made up of 19 amino acids. Germline V CDR1 and CDR2: TSWWSYY, QGS. The CDR3 coding sequence is TGTGCTCTTGGGGGCCCTCACTTCTGGGGGATTCCCGACACCGATAAACTCATCTTT. This gives the protein CALGGPHFWGIPDTDKLIF.

The chain uses TRDV1 and TRDJ1; maybe TRDD3 (6 bases). CDR1 and CDR2 from the germline V gene are TSWWSYY and QGS. Trimming pared 0 bases from V and 3 bases from J, leaving 23 bases between. This CDR3 comprises 19 residues. The CDR3 loop is CALGELHLHGDAIPDKLIF. The CDR3 region has the DNA TGTGCTCTTGGGGAACTCCATTTACATGGGGATGCTATTCCCGATAAACTCATCTTT.

This rearrangement joins TRDV1 to TRDJ1, with D perhaps TRDD3 (5 bases). The CDR3 has 14 amino acids. Trimming removed 4 bases from V and 6 bases from J, with 15 bases in between. Germline-derived CDR1 and CDR2 are TSWWSYY and QGS. CDR3 nucleotide sequence: TGTGCTCTTGGGGGCCATACGACCCATCATAAACTCATCTTT. Its translation: CALGGHTTHHKLIF.

The gene calls are TRDV1 and TRDJ1; 7 bases are shared with TRDD2. The CDR3 runs 16 residues. Germline V gives CDR1 TSWWSYY, CDR2 QGS. V dropped 0 bases and J dropped 7; count of bases not matched to a gene: 11. CDR3 residues: CALGELPSCYPVKLIF. In DNA, the CDR3 is TGTGCTCTTGGGGAACTGCCTTCCTGCTACCCCGTTAAACTCATCTTT.